A single sample gave rise to the 26 T cell receptor beta chains below, sequenced in a study of blood T cell repertoires in COVID-19. TCRdb's copy holds only in-frame clones and misses some; the assay was immunoSEQ multiplex PCR. The table has about 200,000 clones, roughly nine tenths seen once. Sequencing used peripheral blood. The receptors were gathered from a woman aged 50 to 65 with COVID-19, enrolled during active disease.

The chain uses TRBV24-1 and TRBJ1-4; no reliable D call. Germline CDR1 and CDR2: KGHDR and SFDVKD. The CDR3 has 15 residues. V was clipped by 4 bases and J by 3 bases, with 11 bases between them. The CDR3 DNA is TGTGCCACCAGTGACCCTCGGTGGTCTAATGAAAAACTGTTTTTT. This encodes CATSDPRWSNEKLFF.

This chain joins TRBV7-9 and TRBJ2-3; D perhaps matches TRBD2 (7 bases). The V end lost 1 base, the J end lost 1 base, and 9 bases lay between the germline ends. Germline loops: CDR1 SEHNR, CDR2 FQNEAQ (reference sequence). CDR3 length: 15 residues. The CDR3 spells CASSLEGGRTDTQYF. The CDR3 coding sequence is TGTGCCAGCAGCTTAGAGGGGGGGCGCACAGATACGCAGTATTTT. The full variable domain, rest sourced from reference TRBV7-9 and TRBJ2-3, is DTGVSQNPRHKITKRGQNVTFRCDPISEHNRLYWYRQTLGQGPEFLTYFQNEAQLEKSRLLSDRFSAERPKGSFSTLEIQRTEQGDSAMYLCASSLEGGRTDTQYFGPGTRLTVL.

As concerns this clone: The same CDR3 is also encoded by other DNA sequences in this sample. The chain links TRBV5-5 to TRBJ2-3; D unclear. CDR3 length equals 12 residues. V lost 0 bases and J 5 bases, leaving 4 bases between the germline ends. Per germline, CDR1 SGHKS and CDR2 YYEKEE (reference sequence). CDR3 protein: CASSLGGDTQYF. The CDR3 nucleotides read TGTGCCAGCAGCTTGGGAGGAGATACGCAGTATTTT.

This rearrangement joins TRBV5-1 to TRBJ2-3, with D uncertain. V lost 2 bases and J 6 bases, leaving 7 bases between the germline ends. The CDR3 has 12 amino acids. Germline V gives CDR1 SGHRS, CDR2 YFSETQ. The CDR3 is CASSFNFDTQYF. The CDR3 nucleotides are TGCGCCAGCAGCTTTAACTTCGATACGCAGTATTTT.

This chain connects TRBV29-1 to TRBJ2-1, with a weak D call TRBD2 (7 bases). The CDR3 is made up of 15 amino acids. The germline V gene has CDR1 SQVTM and CDR2 ANQGSEA. This CDR3 reads CTTLGGHQSYNEQFF. The CDR3 DNA follows: TGCACCACGTTGGGGGGGCACCAATCCTACAATGAGCAGTTCTTC.

The rearrangement joins TRBV30 to TRBJ1-2; no firm D call. The CDR3 runs to 12 residues. Trimming took 4 bases from V and 7 from J, leaving 13 bases between them. From germline, CDR1 is GTSNPN and CDR2 SVGIG (reference sequence). The CDR3 loop is CAWTDGKAGYTF. The CDR3 region has the DNA TGTGCCTGGACGGACGGGAAGGCTGGCTACACCTTC. Drawing the rest from reference TRBV30 and TRBJ1-2, the complete variable domain is SQTIHQWPATLVQPVGSPLSLECTVEGTSNPNLYWYRQAAGRGLQLLFYSVGIGQISSEVPQNLSASRPQDRQFILSSKKLLLSDSGFYLCAWTDGKAGYTFGSGTRLTVV.

The table lists this clone with a few counts. V gene TRBV19 combines with J gene TRBJ1-1; TRBD1 aligns across 7 bases. Germline V gene lookup returns CDR1 LNHDA and CDR2 SQIVND (reference sequence). With 3 bases clipped from V and 4 bases from J, the junction kept 5 bases outside the gene matches. CDR3 length: 14 residues. The CDR3 sequence is CASSIGQVITEAFF. The DNA of the CDR3 is TGTGCCAGTAGTATTGGACAGGTCATCACTGAAGCTTTCTTT. The variable domain in full, completed from reference TRBV19 and TRBJ1-1, reads DGGITQSPKYLFRKEGQNVTLSCEQNLNHDAMYWYRQDPGQGLRLIYYSQIVNDFQKGDIAEGYSVSREKKESFPLTVTSAQKNPTAFYLCASSIGQVITEAFFGQGTRLTVV.

This chain uses TRBV24-1 with TRBJ1-5; no reliable D call. Germline V gene sequence: CDR1 KGHDR, CDR2 SFDVKD. V lost 6 bases to trimming and J lost 0 bases, with 8 bases between them. The CDR3 totals 14 residues. CDR3: CATSPGPSNQPQHF. The CDR3 coding sequence is TGTGCCACCAGTCCCGGTCCTAGCAATCAGCCCCAGCATTTT.

This sequence joins TRBV30 and TRBJ1-1; 8 nucleotides align to TRBD1. The ends lost 6 bases at V and 4 bases at J; junction bases unmatched: 4. Germline assignment: CDR1 GTSNPN and CDR2 SVGIG (reference sequence). This CDR3 has 12 amino acids. For the CDR3, the DNA is TGTGCCTGTAGACAGGGGCTCACTGAAGCTTTCTTT. This codes for CACRQGLTEAFF. The full variable domain, rest sourced from reference TRBV30 and TRBJ1-1, is SQTIHQWPATLVQPVGSPLSLECTVEGTSNPNLYWYRQAAGRGLQLLFYSVGIGQISSEVPQNLSASRPQDRQFILSSKKLLLSDSGFYLCACRQGLTEAFFGQGTRLTVV.

V and J are TRBV24-1 and TRBJ1-2, with D uncertain. This CDR3 has 15 residues. Trimming removed 4 bases at V and 5 bases at J, with 16 bases between. From germline, CDR1 is KGHDR and CDR2 SFDVKD. The CDR3 is CATSDQFGSWYGYTF. CDR3 coding DNA: TGTGCCACCAGTGACCAATTCGGGAGTTGGTATGGCTACACCTTC.

The gene calls are TRBV19 and TRBJ1-5, with 7 positions matching TRBD1. The germline V gene encodes CDR1 LNHDA and CDR2 SQIVND (reference sequence). CDR3 length: 14 amino acids. V lost 6 bases, J lost 6 bases, and 8 bases stayed unmatched. DNA of the CDR3: TGTGCCAGTAGCCCGGGGCGACAGGGTCAGCCCCAGCATTTT. Encoded protein: CASSPGRQGQPQHF. Full variable domain (remainder filled in from reference TRBV19 and TRBJ1-5): DGGITQSPKYLFRKEGQNVTLSCEQNLNHDAMYWYRQDPGQGLRLIYYSQIVNDFQKGDIAEGYSVSREKKESFPLTVTSAQKNPTAFYLCASSPGRQGQPQHFGDGTRLSIL.

The chain recombines TRBV10-2 with TRBJ1-2; 10 nucleotides agree with TRBD1. The CDR3 loop spans 13 amino acids. V shed 6 bases and J 8 bases; nucleotides not matched to a gene: 6. Germline CDR1 and CDR2: WSHSY and SAAADI. The CDR3 DNA reads TGCGCCAGCAGCCAAGGGACAGGGGAAGGCTACACCTTC. It translates to CASSQGTGEGYTF.

This sequence joins TRBV6-5 and TRBJ2-7, with D maybe TRBD1 (5 bases). CDR1 and CDR2 (germline): MNHEY, SVGAGI. CDR3 length equals 14 residues. Trimming stripped 2 bases from V and 4 bases from J, with 12 bases between. The CDR3 nucleotides read TGTGCCAGCAGTTACGGCCAGGGCCCTTACGAGCAGTACTTC. This codes for CASSYGQGPYEQYF.

The rearrangement joins TRBV5-4 to TRBJ1-6, with D perhaps TRBD1 (5 bases). Looked up from germline, CDR1 is SGHNT and CDR2 is YYREEE (reference sequence). V was cut by 3 bases and J by 0 bases, with 10 bases left in between. The CDR3 contains 16 residues. The CDR3 DNA reads as TGTGCCAGCAGCTGGGGGGATAGCTCCTATAATTCACCCCTCCACTTT. It is translated as CASSWGDSSYNSPLHF.

The chain couples TRBV12-5 to TRBJ2-1, with 9 bases identical to TRBD2. From germline, CDR1 is LGHNT and CDR2 FRNRAP. With V trimmed by 2 bases and J by 12 bases, 8 bases remained unmatched. The CDR3 consists of 14 residues. In DNA, the CDR3 is TGTGCTAGTGGTTTGACAGGACTAGCGAGTGGGCAGTTCTTC. Translating gives CASGLTGLASGQFF.

V usage is TRBV6-5 and J usage is TRBJ2-7, with D possibly TRBD1 on 7 matching bases. CDR1 and CDR2 (germline): MNHEY, SVGAGI. V was trimmed by 4 bases and J by 5 bases, leaving 18 bases between them. The length of the CDR3 is 15 residues. This CDR3 is CASSLWGQGGDEQYF. The CDR3 nucleotides are TGTGCCAGCAGTTTGTGGGGGCAGGGGGGCGACGAGCAGTACTTC.

This sequence joins TRBV2 and TRBJ1-1; TRBD1 is a possible D gene (6 bases). Germline lookup yields CDR1 SNHLY and CDR2 FYNNEI. With 7 bases removed from V and 1 base from J, the gap between germline ends came to 16 bases. The CDR3 covers 15 residues. The chain's CDR3 is CASTPHRARNTEAFF. In DNA form, the CDR3 reads TGTGCCAGCACCCCACACAGGGCCCGGAACACTGAAGCTTTCTTT.

The rearrangement uses TRBV20-1 and TRBJ1-2, with D unresolved. CDR1 is DFQATT, CDR2 SNEGSKA, per germline (reference sequence). This CDR3 comprises 9 residues. V lost 7 bases to trimming and J lost 6 bases, with 6 bases between them. CDR3 coding DNA: TGCAGTGGCGGGGATGGCTACACCTTC. Protein product: CSGGDGYTF.

The genes are TRBV5-4 and TRBJ1-2, with 7 nucleotides matching TRBD1. The ends lost 3 bases at V and 4 bases at J; junction bases unmatched: 9. Germline CDR1 and CDR2: SGHNT and YYREEE (reference sequence). The CDR3 is 15 amino acids. The DNA of the CDR3 is TGTGCCAGCAGCTCCTATAGCCGGGACAGCTATGGCTACACCTTC. It translates to CASSSYSRDSYGYTF.

This clone showed up just once. The gene calls are TRBV7-6 and TRBJ1-6; D is uncertain. The CDR3 loop spans 14 amino acids. Trimming left V 2 bases short and J 9 bases short, with 11 bases between. Per the germline V gene, CDR1 is SGHVS and CDR2 is FNYEAQ. For the CDR3, the DNA is TGTGCCAGCAGCTTACCAGGTGTCAGTTCACCCCTCCACTTT. Its protein is CASSLPGVSSPLHF.

The chain is built from TRBV10-3 and TRBJ2-5, with a weak D call TRBD2 (7 bases). V lost 7 bases to trimming and J lost 1 base, with 10 bases between them. Germline V lookup: CDR1 ENHRY, CDR2 SYGVKD. The CDR3 totals 13 residues. Here the CDR3 reads CAITAGAQETQYF. CDR3 sequence (DNA): TGTGCCATCACCGCGGGGGCCCAAGAGACCCAGTACTTC.

The chain recombines TRBV6-5 with TRBJ1-1; D unclear. The CDR3 contains 14 residues. The germline V and J ends were trimmed by 2 bases and 4 bases, with 11 bases remaining between them. Germline V gives CDR1 MNHEY, CDR2 SVGAGI. The CDR3 loop is CASSYEGWGTEAFF. The DNA for the CDR3 is TGTGCCAGCAGTTACGAGGGCTGGGGCACTGAAGCTTTCTTT.

The rearrangement links TRBV19 to TRBJ1-2; D is possibly TRBD1 (6 bases). Deletions cut 3 bases from V and 6 bases from J, with 17 bases between. Germline V gene sequence: CDR1 LNHDA, CDR2 SQIVND (reference sequence). The CDR3 consists of 15 residues. The CDR3 DNA is TGTGCCAGTAGTATCGGAGGCAGGGGATGGGATGGCTACACCTTC. Residues: CASSIGGRGWDGYTF.

This chain connects TRBV29-1 to TRBJ1-2; a possible D gene is TRBD1 (6 bases). The germline V gene encodes CDR1 SQVTM and CDR2 ANQGSEA. V lost 4 bases, J lost 2 bases, and 17 bases lay in between. The CDR3 has 15 amino acids. CDR3 DNA sequence: TGCAGCGTTGGGGTCCCGGGGGGGCGGAACTATGGCTACACCTTC. The encoded protein is CSVGVPGGRNYGYTF.

This clone came up once. V gene TRBV15 combines with J gene TRBJ2-3, with D perhaps TRBD1 (5 bases). The V end lost 5 bases, the J end lost 6 bases, and 15 bases lay between the germline ends. Germline V lookup: CDR1 LNHNV, CDR2 YYDKDF (reference sequence). There are 14 residues in the CDR3. The CDR3 loop is CATSGARDGDTQYF. The CDR3 bases are TGTGCCACCAGCGGGGCCAGGGATGGCGATACGCAGTATTTT.

This chain links TRBV4-3 with TRBJ2-7, with 8 bases that match TRBD1. Germline CDR1 LGHNA, CDR2 YSLEER. The J segment lost 5 bases and the V segment lost 0 bases, leaving 6 bases of the junction unmatched. This CDR3 contains 15 residues. The CDR3 nucleotides read TGCGCCAGCAGCCAAGATCGGACAGGGCAGGACGAGCAGTACTTC. This codes for CASSQDRTGQDEQYF.